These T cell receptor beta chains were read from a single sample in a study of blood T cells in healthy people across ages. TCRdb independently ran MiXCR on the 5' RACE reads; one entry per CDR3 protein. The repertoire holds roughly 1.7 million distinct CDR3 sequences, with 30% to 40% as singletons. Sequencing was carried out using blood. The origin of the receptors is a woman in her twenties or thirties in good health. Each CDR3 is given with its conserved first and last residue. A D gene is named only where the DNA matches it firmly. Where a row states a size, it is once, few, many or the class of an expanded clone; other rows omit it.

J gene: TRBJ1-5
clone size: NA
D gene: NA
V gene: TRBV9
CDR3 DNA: TGTGCCAGCAGCCCTAGGGGGGATTTTTATCAGCCCCAGCATTTT
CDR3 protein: CASSPRGDFYQPQHF

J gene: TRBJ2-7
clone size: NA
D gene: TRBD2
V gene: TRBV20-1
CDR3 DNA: TGCAGTGCTAGCGGGACTAGCTCCTACAATGAGCAGTACTTC
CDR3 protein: CSASGTSSYNEQYF

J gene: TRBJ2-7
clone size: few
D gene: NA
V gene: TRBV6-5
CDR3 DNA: TGTGCCAGCAGTTTGATGGGGGAAACCTACGAGCAGTACTTC
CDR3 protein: CASSLMGETYEQYF

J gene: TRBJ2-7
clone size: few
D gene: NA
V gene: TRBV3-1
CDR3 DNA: TGTGCCAGCAGCCGCCGGGATATTACCTACGAGCAGTACTTC
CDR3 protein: CASSRRDITYEQYF

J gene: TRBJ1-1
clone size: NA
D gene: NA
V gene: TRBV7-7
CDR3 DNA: TGTGCCAGCAGCTTAGAATACGACTTAGGACGCCCAAGGAACACTGAAGCTTTCTTT
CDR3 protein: CASSLEYDLGRPRNTEAFF

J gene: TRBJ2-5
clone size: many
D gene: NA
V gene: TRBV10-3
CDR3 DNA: TGTGCCATCAGTGAGTCCCGGACAGAAGAGACCCAGTACTTC
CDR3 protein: CAISESRTEETQYF

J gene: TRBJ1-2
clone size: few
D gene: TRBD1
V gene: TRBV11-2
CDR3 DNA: TGTGCCAGCAACTCTTTATCAAGGGGGCGCTTCTATGGCTACACCTTC
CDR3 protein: CASNSLSRGRFYGYTF

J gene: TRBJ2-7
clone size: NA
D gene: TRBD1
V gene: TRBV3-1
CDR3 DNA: TGTGCCAGCAGTTCCGGGACAGTGGTTGACGAGCAGTACTTC
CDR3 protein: CASSSGTVVDEQYF

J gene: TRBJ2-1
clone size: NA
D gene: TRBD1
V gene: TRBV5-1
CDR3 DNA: TGCGCCAGCAGCTTATTGACAGGGTGGTCCTACAATGAGCAGTTCTTC
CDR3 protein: CASSLLTGWSYNEQFF

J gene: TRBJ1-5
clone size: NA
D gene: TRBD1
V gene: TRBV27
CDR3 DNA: TGTGCCAGCAGTTCCAGGGACAGGGGACCAAATCAGCCCCAGCATTTT
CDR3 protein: CASSSRDRGPNQPQHF

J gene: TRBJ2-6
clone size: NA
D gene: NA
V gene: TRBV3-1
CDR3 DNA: TGTGCCAGCAGGGCTCCTGGGGCCAACGTCCTGACTTTC
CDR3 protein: CASRAPGANVLTF

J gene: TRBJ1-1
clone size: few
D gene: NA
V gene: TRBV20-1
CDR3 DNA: TGCAGTGCTAGTATCCCGGGACGGTACACTGAAGCTTTCTTT
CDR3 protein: CSASIPGRYTEAFF

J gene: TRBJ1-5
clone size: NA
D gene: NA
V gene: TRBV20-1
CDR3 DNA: TGCAGTGCTAGGCAAGTTCGCAGGGGCATCAATCAGCCCCAGCATTTT
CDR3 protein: CSARQVRRGINQPQHF

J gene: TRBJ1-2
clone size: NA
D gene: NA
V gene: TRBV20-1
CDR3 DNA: TGCAGTGGTAGGGGCGGTGTTGACTATGGCTACACCTTC
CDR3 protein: CSGRGGVDYGYTF

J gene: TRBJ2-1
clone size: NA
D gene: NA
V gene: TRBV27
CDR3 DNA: TGTGCCAGCAGCCCCGCACAGGGATGGTTGTACAATGAGCAGTTCTTC
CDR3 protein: CASSPAQGWLYNEQFF

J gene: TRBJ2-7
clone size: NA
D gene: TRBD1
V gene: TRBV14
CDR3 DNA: TGTGCCAGCAGCCAAGTTTGGAATAGGCAGGGGGCCTACGAGCAGTACTTC
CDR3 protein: CASSQVWNRQGAYEQYF

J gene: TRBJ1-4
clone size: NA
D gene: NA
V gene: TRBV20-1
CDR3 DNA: TGCAGTGCTGACAGAGTTCCAACTAATGAAAAACTGTTTTTT
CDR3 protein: CSADRVPTNEKLFF

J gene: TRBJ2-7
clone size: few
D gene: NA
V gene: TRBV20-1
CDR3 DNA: TGCAGTGCTAGAGATCTAACGGGAACCTCCTACGAGCAGTACTTC
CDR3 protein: CSARDLTGTSYEQYF

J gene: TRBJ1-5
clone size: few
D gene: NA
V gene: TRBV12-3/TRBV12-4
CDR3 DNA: TGTGCCAGCAGTTTAGACTATAGCAATCAGCCCCAGCATTTT
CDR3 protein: CASSLDYSNQPQHF

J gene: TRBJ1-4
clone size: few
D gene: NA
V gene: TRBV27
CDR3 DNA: TGTGCCAGCAGTTCCGAAGGGTGGACTAATGAAAAACTGTTTTTT
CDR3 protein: CASSSEGWTNEKLFF

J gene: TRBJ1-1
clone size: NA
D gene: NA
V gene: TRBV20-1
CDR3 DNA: TGCAGTGCTAGTGGGCAGTATGAAGCTTTCTTT
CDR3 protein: CSASGQYEAFF

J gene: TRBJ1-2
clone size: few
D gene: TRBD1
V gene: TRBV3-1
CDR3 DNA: TGTGCCAGCAGCGCGACTACAGGGGAAGCCTATGGCTACACCTTC
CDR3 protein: CASSATTGEAYGYTF

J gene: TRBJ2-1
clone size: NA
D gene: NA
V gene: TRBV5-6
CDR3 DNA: TGTGCCAGCAGCTGGGGGACTGGCGGTGGGTACAATGAGCAGTTCTTC
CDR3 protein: CASSWGTGGGYNEQFF

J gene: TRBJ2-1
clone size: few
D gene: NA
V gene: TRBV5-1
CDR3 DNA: TGCGCCAGCACCTTACGGGGTCCCGTAGACAATGAGCAGTTCTTC
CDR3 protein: CASTLRGPVDNEQFF

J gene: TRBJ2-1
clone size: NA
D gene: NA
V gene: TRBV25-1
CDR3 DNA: TGTGCCATACGCCGACACGTCTCCTACAATGAGCAGTTCTTC
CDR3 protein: CAIRRHVSYNEQFF

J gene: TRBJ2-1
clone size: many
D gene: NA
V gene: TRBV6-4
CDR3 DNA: TGTGCCAGCAGTGACTCCGGGACATCCTACAATGAGCAGTTCTTC
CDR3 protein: CASSDSGTSYNEQFF

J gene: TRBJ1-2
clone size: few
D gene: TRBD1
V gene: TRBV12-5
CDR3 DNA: TGTGCTAGTGGTTCGGACAGGGCTCATGGCTACACCTTC
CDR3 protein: CASGSDRAHGYTF

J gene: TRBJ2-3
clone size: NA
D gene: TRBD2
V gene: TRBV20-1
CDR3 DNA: TGCAGTGCGAGGACTAGCGGGGGCCTGTGGGGCGGAGATACGCAGTATTTT
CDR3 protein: CSARTSGGLWGGDTQYF

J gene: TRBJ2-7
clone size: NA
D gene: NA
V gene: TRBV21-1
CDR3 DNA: TGTGCCAGCAGCAGCCGGACAAACTTTGATCTACGCGAGCAGTACTTC
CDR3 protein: CASSSRTNFDLREQYF

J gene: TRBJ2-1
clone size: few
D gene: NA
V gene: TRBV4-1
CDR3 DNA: TGCGCCAGCAGCCAAGATGGAAGGACTGTTGACAATGAGCAGTTCTTC
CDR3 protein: CASSQDGRTVDNEQFF

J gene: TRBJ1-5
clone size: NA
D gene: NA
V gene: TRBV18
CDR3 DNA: TGTGCCAGCTCACCCGGTCCGAAAGATCAGCCCCAGCATTTT
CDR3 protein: CASSPGPKDQPQHF

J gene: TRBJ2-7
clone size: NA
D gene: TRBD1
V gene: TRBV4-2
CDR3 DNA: TGTGCCCGCAGCCAAGAATTGCTGGGACAGGGGATCCCCTACGAGCAGTACTTC
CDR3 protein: CARSQELLGQGIPYEQYF

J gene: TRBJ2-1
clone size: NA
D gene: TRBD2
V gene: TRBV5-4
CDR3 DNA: TGTGCCAGCAGCACTTTAGCGGGGGCCGACTACAATGAGCAGTTCTTC
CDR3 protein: CASSTLAGADYNEQFF

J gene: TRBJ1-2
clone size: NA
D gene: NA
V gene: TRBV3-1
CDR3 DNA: TGTGCCAGCACGGGCACCTATGGCTACACCTTC
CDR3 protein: CASTGTYGYTF

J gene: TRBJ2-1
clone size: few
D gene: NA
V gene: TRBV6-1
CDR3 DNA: TGTGCCAGCAGTGAATTAAGGCTGGGGCCCTACAATGAGCAGTTCTTC
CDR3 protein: CASSELRLGPYNEQFF

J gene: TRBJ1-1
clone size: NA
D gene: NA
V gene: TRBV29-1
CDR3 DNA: TGCATGGCGGTGGGGACTGAAGCTTTCTTT
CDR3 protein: CMAVGTEAFF

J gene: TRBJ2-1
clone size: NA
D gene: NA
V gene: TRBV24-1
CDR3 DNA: TGTGCCACCAGTGAGGCTAGCGTAGCCTACAATGAGCAGTTCTTC
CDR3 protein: CATSEASVAYNEQFF

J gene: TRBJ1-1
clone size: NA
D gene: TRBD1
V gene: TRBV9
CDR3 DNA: TGTGCCAGCAGCGTAGCCGGGACAGGGGACACTGAAGCTTTCTTT
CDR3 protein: CASSVAGTGDTEAFF

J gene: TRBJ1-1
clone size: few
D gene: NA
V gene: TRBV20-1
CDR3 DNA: TGCAGTGCGCAGCCACTTAACACTGAAGCTTTCTTT
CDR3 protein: CSAQPLNTEAFF

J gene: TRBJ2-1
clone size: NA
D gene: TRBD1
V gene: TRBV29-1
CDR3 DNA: TGCAGCGTTGGGGACAGGAGTGGCGATGAGCAGTTCTTC
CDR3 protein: CSVGDRSGDEQFF

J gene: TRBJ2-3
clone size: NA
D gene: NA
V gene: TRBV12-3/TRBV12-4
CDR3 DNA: TGTGCCAGCAGGCCGGGACTCAGCTGCACAGATACGCAGTATTTT
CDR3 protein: CASRPGLSCTDTQYF

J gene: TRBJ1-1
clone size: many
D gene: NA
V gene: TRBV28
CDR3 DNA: TGTGCCAGCAGTTTATCCCATCGATTAGAAGAAGCTTTCTTT
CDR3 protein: CASSLSHRLEEAFF

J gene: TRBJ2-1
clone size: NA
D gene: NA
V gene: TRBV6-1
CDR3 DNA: TGTGCCAGCAGCGCTGGACAGACTAATGAGCAGTTCTTC
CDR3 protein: CASSAGQTNEQFF

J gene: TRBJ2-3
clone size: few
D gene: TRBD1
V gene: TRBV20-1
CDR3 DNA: TGCAGTGCCCCAAAGGGGACAGGGGGCGCAGATACGCAGTATTTT
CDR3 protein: CSAPKGTGGADTQYF

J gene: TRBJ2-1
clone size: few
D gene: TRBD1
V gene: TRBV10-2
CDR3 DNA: TGCGCCAGCAGTGACTTACCGGGACAGGGGGCAACGGGAAATGAGCAGTTCTTC
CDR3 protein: CASSDLPGQGATGNEQFF

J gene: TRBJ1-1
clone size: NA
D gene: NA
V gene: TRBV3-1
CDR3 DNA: TGTGCCAGCAGCCTCGCAATAAGGGGGGCGCACGGTGAAGCTTTCTTT
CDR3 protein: CASSLAIRGAHGEAFF

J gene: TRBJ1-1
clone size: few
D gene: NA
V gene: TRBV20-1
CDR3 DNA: TGCAGTGCTAGTCGGGGGCGGAACACTGAAGCTTTCTTT
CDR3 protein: CSASRGRNTEAFF

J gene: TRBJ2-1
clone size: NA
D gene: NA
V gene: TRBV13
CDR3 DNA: TGTGCCAGCATGGAGGGCGACAGAGTCGGCAATGAGCAGTTCTTC
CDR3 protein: CASMEGDRVGNEQFF

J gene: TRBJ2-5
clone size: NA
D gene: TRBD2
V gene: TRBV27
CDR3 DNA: TGTGCCAGCAGGACGGGGGGAGTCCAAGAGACCCAGTACTTC
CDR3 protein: CASRTGGVQETQYF

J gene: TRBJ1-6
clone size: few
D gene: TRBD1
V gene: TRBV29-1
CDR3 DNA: TGCAGCGTAAAGGACAGGGGGCTGGATTCACCCCTCCACTTT
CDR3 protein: CSVKDRGLDSPLHF

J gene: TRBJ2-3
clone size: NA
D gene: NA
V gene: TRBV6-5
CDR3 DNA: TGTGCCAGCAGTTACTCTATGGTGGCAGATACGCAGTATTTT
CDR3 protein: CASSYSMVADTQYF

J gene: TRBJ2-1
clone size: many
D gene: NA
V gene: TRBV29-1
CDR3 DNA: TGCAGCGTTACATGGGGAGACAGACCTTACAATGAGCAGTTCTTC
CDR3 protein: CSVTWGDRPYNEQFF

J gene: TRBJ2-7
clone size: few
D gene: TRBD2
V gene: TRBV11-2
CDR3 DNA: TGTGCCAGCAGCTTCAGCGGGAGTAGCGAGCAGTACTTC
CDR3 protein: CASSFSGSSEQYF

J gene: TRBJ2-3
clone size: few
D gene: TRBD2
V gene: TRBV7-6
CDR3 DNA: TGTGCCAGCAGCCCGAGAGCGGGGGGGCACTTAGATACGCAGTATTTT
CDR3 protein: CASSPRAGGHLDTQYF

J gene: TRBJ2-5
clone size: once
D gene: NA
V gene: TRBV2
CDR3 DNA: TGTGCCAGCAGTGAAGGGGGTTTGGAGACCCAGTACTTC
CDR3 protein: CASSEGGLETQYF

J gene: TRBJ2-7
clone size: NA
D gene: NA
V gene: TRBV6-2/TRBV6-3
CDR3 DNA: TGTGCCAGCAGTCGCCCCCCGGGACACCCACCCTACGAGCAGTACTTC
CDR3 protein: CASSRPPGHPPYEQYF

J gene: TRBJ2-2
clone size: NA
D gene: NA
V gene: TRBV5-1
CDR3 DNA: TGCGCCAGCAGCTCCGGAATAGTAGGATACGCCGGGGAGCTGTTTTTT
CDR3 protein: CASSSGIVGYAGELFF

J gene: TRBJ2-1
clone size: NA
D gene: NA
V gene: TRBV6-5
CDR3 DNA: TGTGCCAGCAGTTACTCGGCGCGGAGAGCCTACAATGAGCAGTTCTTC
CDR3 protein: CASSYSARRAYNEQFF

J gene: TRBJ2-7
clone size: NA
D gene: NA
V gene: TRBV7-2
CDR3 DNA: TGTGCCATCAGCTTAGCCCGCGGTTTACCCGAGCAGTACTTC
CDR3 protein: CAISLARGLPEQYF